The rows below give T cell receptor beta chains drawn from one sample of a study of blood T cell repertoires in COVID-19. Profiled with immunoSEQ multiplex PCR; TCRdb holds only in-frame clones, not every one. The data contain about 160,000 clones, 79% of them singletons. Sequencing was carried out using peripheral blood. The receptors stem from a woman aged 55 to 70 with COVID-19, enrolled during active disease. Both conserved end residues are part of each CDR3.

V,CDR3
TRBV5-4,CASSIANQGDGYTF
TRBV21-1,CASSKGMWASGRARETQYF
TRBV5-4,CASSLDRGPDTQYF
TRBV10-2,CASSERTGVETQYF
TRBV15,CATSRGQAGNTEAFF
TRBV5-1,CASSLNPGLAGGLQFF
TRBV5-4,CASSPGGKGAEAFF
TRBV4-3,CASSQDRLRQPNTGELFF
TRBV5-1,CASSLRTGSYEQYF
TRBV28,CASISLQDFGYTF
TRBV2,CASSYSLTGVPSRGEKLFF
TRBV27,CASSLLPGLAGGQNIQYF
TRBV7-2,CASSLSTAYGYTF
TRBV27,CASSGLPSGNTIYF
TRBV5-5,CASSSESLSSYEQYF
TRBV9,CASGRGRDQPQHF
TRBV4-2,CASSQVGQPYGYTF
TRBV4-1,CASSQDQEDRPVYNEQFF
TRBV4-3,CASSQEAGINQPQHF
TRBV7-9,CASSPGLAGGVETQYF
TRBV7-9,CASSRPMVNEQFF
TRBV5-1,CASSLGGTSGYNEQFF
TRBV12-3/TRBV12-4,CASRRTGRTEAFF
TRBV11-3,CASSLSGVREETQYF
TRBV6-5,CATKGGIGNTIYF
TRBV28,CASSQGQAPYNEQFF
TRBV19,CASSRESGGIQYF
TRBV5-6,CASSSLQGNQPQHF
TRBV7-6,CASSSSTVNSGNTIYF
TRBV10-3,CAIRRGTGGWAGELFF
TRBV21-1,CASSKGIRNTIYF
TRBV28,CASSSGGSNQPQHF